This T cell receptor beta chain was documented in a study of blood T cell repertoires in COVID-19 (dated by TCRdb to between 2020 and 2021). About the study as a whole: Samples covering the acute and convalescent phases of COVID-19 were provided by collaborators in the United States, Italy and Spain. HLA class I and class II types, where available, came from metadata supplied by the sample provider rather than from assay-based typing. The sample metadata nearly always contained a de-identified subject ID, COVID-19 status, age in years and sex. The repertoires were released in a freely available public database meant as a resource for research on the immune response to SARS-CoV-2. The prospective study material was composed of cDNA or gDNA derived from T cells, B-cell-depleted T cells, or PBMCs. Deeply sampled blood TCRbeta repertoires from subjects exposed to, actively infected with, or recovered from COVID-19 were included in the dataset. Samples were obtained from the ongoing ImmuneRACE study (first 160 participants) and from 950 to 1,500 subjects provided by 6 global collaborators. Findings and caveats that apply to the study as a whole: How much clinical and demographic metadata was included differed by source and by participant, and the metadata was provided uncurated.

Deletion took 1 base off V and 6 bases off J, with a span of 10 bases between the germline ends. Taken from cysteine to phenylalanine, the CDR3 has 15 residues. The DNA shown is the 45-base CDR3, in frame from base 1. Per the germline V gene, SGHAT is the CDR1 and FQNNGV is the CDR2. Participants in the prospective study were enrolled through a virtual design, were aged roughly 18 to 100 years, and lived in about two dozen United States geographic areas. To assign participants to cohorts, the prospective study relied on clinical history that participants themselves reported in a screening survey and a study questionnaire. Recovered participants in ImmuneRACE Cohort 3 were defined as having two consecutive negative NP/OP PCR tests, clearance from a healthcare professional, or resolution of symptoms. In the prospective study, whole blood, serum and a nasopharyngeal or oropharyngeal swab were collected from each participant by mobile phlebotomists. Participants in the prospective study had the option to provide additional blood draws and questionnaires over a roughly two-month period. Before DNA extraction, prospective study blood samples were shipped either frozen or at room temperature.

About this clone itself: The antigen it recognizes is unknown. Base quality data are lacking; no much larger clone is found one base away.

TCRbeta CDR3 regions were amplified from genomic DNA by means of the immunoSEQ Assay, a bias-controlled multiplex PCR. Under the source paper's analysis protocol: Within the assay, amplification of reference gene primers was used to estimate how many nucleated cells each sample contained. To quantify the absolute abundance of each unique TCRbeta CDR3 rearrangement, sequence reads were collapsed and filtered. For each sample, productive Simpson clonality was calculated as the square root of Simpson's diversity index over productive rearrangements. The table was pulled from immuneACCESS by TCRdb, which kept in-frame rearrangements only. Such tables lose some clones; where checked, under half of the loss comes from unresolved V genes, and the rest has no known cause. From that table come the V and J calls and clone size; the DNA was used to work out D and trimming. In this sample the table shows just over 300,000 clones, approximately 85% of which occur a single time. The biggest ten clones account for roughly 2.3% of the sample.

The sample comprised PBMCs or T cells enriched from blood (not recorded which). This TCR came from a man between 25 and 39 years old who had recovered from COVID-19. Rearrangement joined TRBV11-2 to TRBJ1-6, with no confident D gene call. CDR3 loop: CASSLVPGINSPLHF. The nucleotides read TGTGCCAGCAGCTTAGTCCCGGGAATTAATTCACCCCTCCACTTT. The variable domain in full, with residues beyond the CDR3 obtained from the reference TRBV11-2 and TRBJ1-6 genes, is EAGVAQSPRYKIIEKRQSVAFWCNPISGHATLYWYQQILGQGPKLLIQFQNNGVVDDSQLPKDRFSAERLKGVDSTLKIQPAKLEDSAVYLCASSLVPGINSPLHFGNGTRLTVT.